These 5 T cell receptor beta chains were sequenced from one sample in a study of Ad26.COV2.S vaccination and SARS-CoV-2 variants. TCRdb's table, derived via immunoSEQ multiplex PCR, lists solely in-frame clones and lacks some. This sample has some 390,000 clones; about 88% occur once, and the top ten carry approximately 3.7%. Treatment reported: 15 to 20 received Ad26.COV2.S at low or high dose, single or two shots; several received placebo; per-sample allocation not given. Samples analyzed were those drawn on day 63 after the first vaccine or placebo injection. Sequencing used peripheral blood, obtained in a trial of Ad26.COV2.S vaccine versus placebo. The source of these receptors is a person aged 18-65 years who received the Ad26.COV2.S COVID-19 vaccine or a placebo.

The chain employs TRBV13 and TRBJ2-5; a weak D match, TRBD2 (5 bases). The V gene lost 4 bases and the J gene lost 5 bases, with 5 bases spanning the gap. CDR1 and CDR2 from the germline V gene are PRHDT and FYEKMQ (reference sequence). The CDR3 covers 11 residues. In DNA form, the CDR3 reads TGTGCCAGCAGCTCGGGGGAGACCCAGTACTTC. It specifies CASSSGETQYF. The variable domain in full, completed from reference TRBV13 and TRBJ2-5, reads AAGVIQSPRHLIKEKRETATLKCYPIPRHDTVYWYQQGPGQDPQFLISFYEKMQSDKGSIPDRFSAQQFSDYHSELNMSSLELGDSALYFCASSSGETQYFGPGTRLLVL.

This clone was counted once. The chain employs TRBV27 and TRBJ1-6, with 7 bases aligning to TRBD1. The V gene's germline CDR1 is MNHEY and CDR2 SMNVEV (reference sequence). This CDR3 comprises 14 residues. With V trimmed by 7 bases and J by 7 bases, 7 bases remained unmatched. The CDR3 loop reads CASTVGQSNSPLHF. The CDR3 coding sequence is TGTGCCAGCACAGTGGGACAGAGCAATTCACCCCTCCACTTT.

The gene calls are TRBV25-1 and TRBJ1-4; D gene ambiguous. This CDR3 region has 16 residues. Trimming pared 1 base from V and 7 bases from J, leaving 16 bases between. Germline assignment: CDR1 MGHDK and CDR2 SYGVNS. CDR3 coding DNA: TGTGCCAGCAGTGAATCTCCAAGGGAGGTGGGTGAAAAACTGTTTTTT. Protein: CASSESPREVGEKLFF. Based on the CDR3 plus reference TRBV25-1 and TRBJ1-4, the full variable domain is EADIYQTPRYLVIGTGKKITLECSQTMGHDKMYWYQQDPGMELHLIHYSYGVNSTEKGDLSSESTVSRIRTEHFPLTLESARPSHTSQYLCASSESPREVGEKLFFGSGTQLSVL.

V is TRBV10-3 and J is TRBJ1-3; D remains unclear. CDR3 length: 16 amino acids. V was clipped by 1 base and J by 0 bases, with 10 bases between them. Looked up from germline, CDR1 is ENHRY and CDR2 is SYGVKD. The CDR3 loop reads CAISEFRSNSGNTIYF. Here the CDR3 DNA reads TGTGCCATCAGTGAGTTTAGGAGTAACTCTGGAAACACCATATATTTT.

This chain links TRBV6-5 with TRBJ1-1; D is undetermined. The CDR3 has 13 residues. The V gene lost 5 bases and the J gene lost 1 base, with 8 bases spanning the gap. Germline CDR1 MNHEY, CDR2 SVGAGI. This chain's CDR3 is CASSPHTNTEAFF. CDR3 in DNA: TGTGCCAGCAGTCCTCACACGAACACTGAAGCTTTCTTT.